The sample holds many counts of the clone carrying this TCR beta chain. What it binds is unknown. The sample belongs to a study of regulatory T cells in long-lasting Graves disease. The TCR beta library used iRepertoire HTBI primers with Arm-PCR amplification of CDR3. TCRdb ran MiXCR on the multiplex PCR reads and lists one entry per CDR3 protein. Of approximately 400,000 distinct CDR3 sequences listed, around 20% were seen once; the top ten hold less than 25%. Time point specified: persistent/refractory GD, antithyroid drugs over 5 years with positive TRAb. Following extraction of RNA from PBMCs, that RNA was used to make the TCR library. Graves' disease diagnosis followed American Thyroid Association guidelines. The CDR3 is made up of 13 amino acids. Trimming shortened V by 3 bases and J by 5 bases, and 8 bases separated the two germline ends. The study, taken as a whole, reports: Persistent disease preferred TRBV28, TRBJ1-2 and TRBJ2-5. Sampling was limited to peripheral blood rather than thyroid tissue. More public clonotypes were shared by persistent patients (about 2,700) than by new patients (about 970).

The origin of this receptor is a female donor with Graves disease. Here the sequenced sample was peripheral blood mononuclear cells (PBMCs), taken when the disease was refractory, from a patient treated with antithyroid drugs. This chain links TRBV12-3 or TRBV12-4 with TRBJ1-5; D is possibly TRBD1 (5 bases). The CDR3, as DNA: TGTGCCAGCAGTTTTACGGGGGATCAGCCCCAGCATTTT. As protein: CASSFTGDQPQHF.